These T cell receptor beta chains were read from a single sample in a study of graft-versus-host responses after intestinal transplantation. Only in-frame clones appear in the TCRdb table, and some are missing; sequencing was by immunoSEQ multiplex PCR. The table has over 85,000 clones, just over 90% seen once; the top ten hold around 0.55%. Their antigen targets remain unknown. This sample comprised unstimulated CD8+ T cells sorted from spleen or lymph node cells, obtained before intestinal transplant. These receptors originate from a human donor who received an intestinal transplant. Both conserved end residues are part of each CDR3. A D gene is named only where the DNA matches it firmly. Some rows mark clone size as missing; the rest say once, few, many or name a class of expanded clone.

-	TRBV19	TRBJ1-5	-	TGTGCCAGTAACACTCAGCCCCAGCATTTT	CASNTQPQHF
-	TRBV29-1	TRBJ1-2	-	TGCAGCGTTGAAGATGGCAGATACTATGGCTACACCTTC	CSVEDGRYYGYTF
TRBD2	TRBV2	TRBJ2-1	-	TGTGCCAGCAGATCTAGCGGAGCACGGGTAAATGAGCAGTTCTTC	CASRSSGARVNEQFF
-	TRBV9	TRBJ2-1	-	TGTGCCAGCAGCGTAGCGGGGTCACCCTACAATGAGCAGTTCTTC	CASSVAGSPYNEQFF
TRBD2	TRBV2	TRBJ2-5	-	TGTGCCAGCAGGTGGGCAGCGGGAGCGCGCGAGACCCAGTACTTC	CASRWAAGARETQYF
-	TRBV7-9	TRBJ2-7	once	TGTGCCAGCAGCTTAGGTCCAGGACCCTACGAGCAGTACTTC	CASSLGPGPYEQYF
TRBD1	TRBV28	TRBJ2-1	-	TGTGCCAGCAGTGCACTACCGGGACAGGGAAACAATGAGCAGTTCTTC	CASSALPGQGNNEQFF
TRBD1	TRBV6-5	TRBJ2-7	-	TGTGCCAGCAGTTACCTCACCGGGGGACAGGGCTACGAGCAGTACTTC	CASSYLTGGQGYEQYF
-	TRBV7-9	TRBJ1-1	-	TGTGCCAGCTTATCGAACACTGAAGCTTTCTTT	CASLSNTEAFF
-	TRBV5-1	TRBJ2-7	-	TGCGCCAGCAGTCCGGCGGGACAGTCCTTCTACGAGCAGTACTTC	CASSPAGQSFYEQYF
-	TRBV7-9	TRBJ2-1	-	TGTGCCAGCAGCGGGGCGAACTCCTACAATGAGCAGTTCTTC	CASSGANSYNEQFF
-	TRBV7-8	TRBJ1-2	once	TGTGCCAGCAGCTTAGGGACCGATGGCTACACCTTC	CASSLGTDGYTF
TRBD2	TRBV7-6	TRBJ2-1	-	TGTGCCAGCAGCCCGTTGACTAGCGGGAGGAGTTCGGATGAGCAGTTCTTC	CASSPLTSGRSSDEQFF
-	TRBV29-1	TRBJ2-3	-	TGCAGCGTCTTCAAGGGGTTGGGCACGACAGATACGCAGTATTTT	CSVFKGLGTTDTQYF
-	TRBV27	TRBJ2-7	-	TGTGCCAGCAGTTTATCGCACCGACAGAGCTACGAGCAGTACTTC	CASSLSHRQSYEQYF
-	TRBV27	TRBJ2-7	once	TGTGCCAGCAGTTCACTTGACAAATCCTACGAGCAGTACTTC	CASSSLDKSYEQYF